This paragraph covers one TCR beta chain sequence. Its antigen is not identified. The data originate from a study of T cell repertoires in cytomegalovirus infection. Study information: CMV epitopes in the study were HLA-C-restricted (recently identified) and HLA-B-restricted (well studied).

Whole-study findings and limits: HLA-C-restricted CMV clonotypes gave the most frequent clonotype in two of eight donors.

TCRdb processed the reads anew with MiXCR; each CDR3 protein has one entry. Of 50,000 or so distinct CDR3 sequences listed, roughly 19% are singletons. V shed 0 bases, J shed 5 bases, and the junction held 3 bases outside the gene matches. CDR3 length equals 15 residues. Germline values: CDR1 MNHEY, CDR2 SMNVEV (reference sequence). The chain has TRBV27 and TRBJ1-4, with TRBD1 matching over 7 bases. The sequencing used CD8+ T cells from cultured PBMCs, collected from culture after CMV antigen stimulation. The clonotype comes from a human donor in good health (CMV status not recorded). Some clones in this sample may be carry-over from other donors' samples. The CDR3 coding sequence is TGTGCCAGCAGTTTATCAAGGGGGCGGAATGAAAAACTGTTTTTT. Translating gives CASSLSRGRNEKLFF.